This TCR beta chain was sequenced during a study of cytomegalovirus exposure and HLA in healthy donors (dated by TCRdb to 2017 to 2019). At the level of the whole study: An earlier analysis of approximately 600 of the donors reported more than 250 Gb of sequence data and 117 million unique TCR beta sequences from about 180 million T cells. An early release that covered fewer than 750 HLA-typed donors contained about 300 gigabases of sequencing data and around 80 million unique TCR sequences. Of the 300 to 500 genotyped donors, approximately 80% were placed in the genetic ancestry cluster associated with self-reported Caucasian donors. The study was designed to test whether signatures of past pathogen exposure could be identified by cataloging public T cell receptors. The study profiled the T cell repertoires of some 610 subjects by immunosequencing and related them to cytomegalovirus serostatus. In addition to the first cohort of 500 to 850 subjects, a separate validation cohort of 100 to 150 different subjects was used. High-throughput TCR immunosequencing, statistical association of individual TCRs with disease status, and machine learning were combined to predict cytomegalovirus infection status. A later analysis re-analyzed previously published TCR beta repertoires from 666 donors and added high-resolution HLA genotyping to study TCR occurrence patterns. Rather than using new phenotypic data, the later analysis identified candidate immune exposures from TCR beta sequences and from how often those sequences occurred across donors. An earlier analysis of some 500 of the donors applied high-throughput TCR beta sequencing to assess whether each TCR beta V gene segment acted as functional or pseudogenic. Donor age, sex, ethnicity and CMV serostatus were compiled together with the repertoire data. A later genetic analysis used genome-wide SNP genotypes for about three fifths of the 666 donors, treating that subset as a discovery cohort. Every repertoire in the discovery cohort had been generated on one and the same sequencing platform. HLA typing covered class I and class II loci at four-digit resolution. The number of typed donors differed by locus: about 620-640 for A, B, C, DRB1 and DQB1; approximately 520 for DQA1; approximately 610 for DPA1; and around 490 for DPB1. Because of strong linkage in the cohort, four to six DR-DQ haplotypes were treated as single units for association and clustering. On average, 235,054 unique TCR beta nucleotide sequences were sequenced per donor among a few hundred genotyped donors of the cohort, with around 19% of those sequences being non-productive.

The cohort was made up of roughly 670 healthy bone marrow donors. At the time of sampling, every cohort member was nominally healthy, though immune exposures that went unrecorded were likely present. The donor was CMV seropositive and belonged to the group of 250 to 300 seropositive cohort members. Each donor provided a peripheral blood sample, and peripheral blood mononuclear cells were used for TCR beta sequencing. The Qiagen DNeasy Blood Extraction Kit was used to extract genomic DNA from the blood cell samples. On this clone: Its antigen is currently not known. No much larger clone is present one base from it, and per-base qualities are unavailable.

The germline V gene provides CDR1 MNHEY and CDR2 SVGAGI. V drops 6 bases and J drops 3 bases, leaving 11 bases in between. The CDR3 starts with the cysteine, ends with the phenylalanine, and has 13 residues. Here the CDR3 DNA is all that survives: 39 bases in frame from base 1. Libraries were prepared through the immunoSEQ multiplex PCR assay. The multiplex PCR relied on a mix of 60 forward primers for TCR Vbeta segments and 13 reverse primers for TCR Jbeta segments. Amplification of the CDR3 region of rearranged TCR beta genes was performed with a multiplex PCR assay on genomic DNA. The amplified TCR beta libraries were sequenced on the Illumina HiSeq System as 87-base-pair reads. The authors' analysis ran thus. Across the 500 to 750 repertoires, a later analysis counted approximately 83 million unique TCR beta chains, roughly 11 million of which were shared by at least two donors. Raw reads were error-corrected and collapsed into unique sequences with a nearest-neighbor algorithm that merged closely related sequences to remove PCR and sequencing errors. Alignment of CDR3 sequences to IMGT reference sequences was used to assign V, D and J gene segments. For a sequence to be retained, a match of at least six nucleotides to both a V gene segment and a J gene segment was required. Rearrangements were called productive when the CDR3 lacked stop codons and stayed in frame with V and J; all others were non-productive. Following IMGT convention, CDR3 was defined as the stretch from the second conserved V-encoded cysteine up to the conserved J-encoded phenylalanine. Sequences without an unambiguous match to a single V gene segment were excluded from the earlier analysis of almost 600 of the donors. In an earlier analysis of 587 of the donors, a V segment was called functional when productive rearrangements were above 56.7%, and segregating when the standard deviation between donors exceeded 5%. A statistical classification framework was developed to diagnose cytomegalovirus status using the catalog of TCR beta chain sequences. In a later analysis, V and J genes were assigned by comparing TCR nucleotide sequences against IMGT/GENE-DB human TR gene sequences. Using the TCRdist pipeline, a later analysis assigned CDR3 sequences along with most-parsimonious VDJ recombination scenarios. In a later analysis, each TCR beta chain was defined by its CDR3 amino acid sequence together with its V-gene family, and reads without a unique V-gene family were excluded. In a later analysis, approximately 640 highly shared, low-generation-probability nucleotide sequences were removed to address suspected cross-contamination and a sequencing artifact. In a later analysis, a clonal expansion index was calculated for each public chain from normalized within-repertoire ranks of inferred template counts. A later analysis computed generation probabilities with a VDJ recombination model fitted to out-of-frame rearrangements, and checked the results against IGoR. Hypergeometric tests were used in a later analysis to score TCR-TCR, TCR-HLA and TCR-CMV co-occurrence, with a repertoire-size bias correction applied to the TCR pairs. To estimate false discovery rates, a later analysis permuted the HLA or CMV assignments 20 times. In a later analysis, co-occurring TCRs were grouped using DBSCAN, with TCRdist sequence similarity added in when clustering inside HLA-allele-positive subsets. Repertoires with fewer than 30,000 or more than 120,000 public chains were left out of co-occurrence clustering, as were about five repertoires with anomalous nucleotide sharing. The table was pulled from immuneACCESS by TCRdb, which kept in-frame rearrangements only. Such tables lose some clones; where checked, under half of the loss comes from unresolved V genes, and the rest has no known cause. That table gives V, J and clone size, and the DNA gave D and trimming. This sample holds some 130,000 clones; under 85% were observed only once. The ten largest account for approximately 5% of the sample.

General conclusions and limits of the study: According to a later genetic analysis, donors in an Asian-associated ancestry cluster had fewer N-insertions in productive TCRs than the roughly 670-donor mean. In a later analysis, HLA-associated TCR beta chains were found to be more clonally expanded and to have lower generation probabilities than equally common non-associated chains. Because HLA typing was unavailable for some donors at each locus, only the typed subset was used in association tests. In the study, some 160 TCR beta chains were listed as associated with cytomegalovirus. A later genetic analysis associated a missense DCLRE1C variant with V-gene and J-gene trimming of TCR beta chains, and an independent cohort replicated the association. Linkage disequilibrium might explain the correlated functional status among segregating V segments, but an unknown experimental factor could not be excluded. Most TCR sequences were observed very rarely across donors, whereas some public TCRs were present in many individuals. According to a later analysis, most CMV-associated TCR beta chains appeared to be HLA-restricted, and the HLA associations seemed to be driven largely by CMV exposure. The authors suggested that the approach could potentially be extended to other disease states and immunological phenotypes. Strong co-occurrence of HLA alleles, especially DR and DQ, made assigning TCR associations to individual alleles difficult. A group of highly shared sequence variants was considered likely to be a technical artifact of the sequencing pipeline. Some IMGT-functional V segments, including TRBV6-2 and TRBV6-3, could not be distinguished by the 87-base-pair reads and were therefore excluded. A further reported finding was that TCR beta sequences accurately predicted the HLA-A and HLA-B alleles for most subjects in the first cohort. Immune exposure information for the cohort was limited to CMV serostatus. Because counts were too low, roughly 17 rarely observed V segments, including chromosome 9 orphons, were left out of the earlier analysis of approximately 580 of the donors. Cytomegalovirus status was reported to be diagnosed by the classifier with high specificity and sensitivity in both the original and validation cohorts. Broadly in line with IMGT annotations, most TCR beta V segments showed up in productive rearrangements about 87% or about 30% of the time in an earlier analysis of 450 to 600 of the donors. Several of the top co-occurrence clusters appeared to be linked to parvovirus B19, influenza, CMV and Epstein-Barr virus, according to a later analysis. In a later analysis, the rate of TCR association differed among HLA loci, with DRB1 alleles having the most associated TCRs and HLA-C alleles having the fewest. A few of the identified cytomegalovirus-associated TCR beta chains were confirmed in vitro to be specific for cytomegalovirus antigens. In a later analysis, 16,951 TCR beta sequences were associated with specific HLA alleles at a false discovery rate of 0.05. In this cohort, only TCR beta chains were sequenced, and detectable features were limited by the absence of alpha or paired-chain data. The presence/absence analyses assumed that sequencing depth was roughly uniform across donors, and that assumption may not be true.

The clonotype was recovered from a woman aged 45-65 years in good health and CMV-seropositive. The sample was PBMCs. Recombination joined TRBV6-5 with TRBJ1-2; TRBD1 is possibly the D segment (6 matching bases). The DNA sequence is TGTGCCAGCAGCTTTGGGGGCCACTATGGCTACACCTTC. This gives the protein CASSFGGHYGYTF.